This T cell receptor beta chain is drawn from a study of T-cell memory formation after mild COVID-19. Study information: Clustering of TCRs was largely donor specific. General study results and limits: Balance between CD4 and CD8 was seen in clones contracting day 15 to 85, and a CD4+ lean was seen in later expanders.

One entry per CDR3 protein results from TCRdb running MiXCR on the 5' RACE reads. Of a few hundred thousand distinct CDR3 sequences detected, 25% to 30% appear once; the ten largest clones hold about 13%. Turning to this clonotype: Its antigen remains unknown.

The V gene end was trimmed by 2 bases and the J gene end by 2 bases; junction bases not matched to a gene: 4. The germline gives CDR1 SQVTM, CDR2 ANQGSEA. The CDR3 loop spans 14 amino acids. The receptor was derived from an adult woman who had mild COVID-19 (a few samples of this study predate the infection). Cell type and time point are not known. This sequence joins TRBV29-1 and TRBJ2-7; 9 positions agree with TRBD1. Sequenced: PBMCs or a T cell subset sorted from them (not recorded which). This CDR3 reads CSVETGQGTYEQYF. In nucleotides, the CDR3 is TGCAGCGTTGAAACGGGACAGGGAACCTACGAGCAGTACTTC.